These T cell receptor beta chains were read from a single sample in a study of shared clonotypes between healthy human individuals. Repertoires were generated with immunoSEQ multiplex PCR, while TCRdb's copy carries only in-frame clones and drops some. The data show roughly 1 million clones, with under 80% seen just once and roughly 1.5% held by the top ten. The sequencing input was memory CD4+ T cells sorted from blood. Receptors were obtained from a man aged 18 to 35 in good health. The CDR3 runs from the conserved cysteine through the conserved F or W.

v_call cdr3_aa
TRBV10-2 CASSEYWEGTEAFF
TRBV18 CASSPPTGINTGELFF
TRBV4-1 CASSQSGNTRGYTF
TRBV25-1 CASSPNRDSGYEQYF
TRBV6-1 CASSPDRGYEQYF
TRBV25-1 CASSPSAGGPSTQYF
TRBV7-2 CASSLVSGGANVLTF
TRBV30 CAWSSQGAGSGYTF
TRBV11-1 CASSLARYDTEAFF
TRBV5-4 CASSLGGRALEKLFF
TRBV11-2 CASSLILAGGPYNEQFF
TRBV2 CASRTGGSGYTF
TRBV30 CAWYLEDTEAFF
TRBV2 CASSADRNYGYTF
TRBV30 CAWSLGGNQPQHF
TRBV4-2 CASSQDRTSNYGYTF
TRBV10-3 CAISAGQGHTDTQYF
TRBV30 CAWSVRSRGSSYEQYF
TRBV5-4 CAAARGTGENQPQHF
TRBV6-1 CASSEVTGGQTQYF
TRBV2 CASSDLGGYSTDTQYF
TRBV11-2 CASSHGLTHIGETQYF
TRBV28 CASSSDRYMNTEAFF
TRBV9 CASSLEGMGHSPLHF
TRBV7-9 CASSQPPGQPHF
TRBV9 CASSAEGGVPYEQYF
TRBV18 CASSPDPRLSGLSAGDTQYF
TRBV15 CATSGGQSHYGYTF
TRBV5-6 CASSTGTGGFYAEAFF
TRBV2 CASSYRVGGELFF
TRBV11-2 CASSPQGIYEQYF
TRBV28 CASSFSSTDTQYF
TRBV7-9 CASSRGQEFNYGYTF
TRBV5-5 CASSLGQVEGTQYF
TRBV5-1 CASSGGQVPSYGTEAFF
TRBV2 CASSRLLSGGITDTQYF
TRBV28 CASSPDRGGRTEAFF
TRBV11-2 CASSQPSNQETQYF
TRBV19 CASSISWAIGEQFF
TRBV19 CASSRQSGYTF
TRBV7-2 CASSLHSTSGGAGTGELFF